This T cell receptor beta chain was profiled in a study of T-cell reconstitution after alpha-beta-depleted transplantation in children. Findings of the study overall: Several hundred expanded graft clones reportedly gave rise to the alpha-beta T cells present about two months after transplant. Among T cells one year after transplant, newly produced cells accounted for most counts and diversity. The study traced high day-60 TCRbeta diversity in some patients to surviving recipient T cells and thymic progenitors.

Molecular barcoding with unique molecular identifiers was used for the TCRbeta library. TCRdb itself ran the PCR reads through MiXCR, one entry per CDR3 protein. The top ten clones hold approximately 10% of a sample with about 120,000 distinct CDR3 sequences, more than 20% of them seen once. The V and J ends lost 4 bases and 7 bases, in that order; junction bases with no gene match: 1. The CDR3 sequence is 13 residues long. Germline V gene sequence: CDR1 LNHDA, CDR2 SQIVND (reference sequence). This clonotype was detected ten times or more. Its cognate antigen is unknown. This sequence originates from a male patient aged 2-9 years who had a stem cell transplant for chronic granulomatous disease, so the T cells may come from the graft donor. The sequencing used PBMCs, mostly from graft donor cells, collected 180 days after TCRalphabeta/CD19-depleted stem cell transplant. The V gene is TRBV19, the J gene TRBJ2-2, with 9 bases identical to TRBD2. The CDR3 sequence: CASSTSGDGELFF. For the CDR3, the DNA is TGTGCCAGTAGTACTAGCGGGGACGGGGAGCTGTTTTTT. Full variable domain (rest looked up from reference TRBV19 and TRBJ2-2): DGGITQSPKYLFRKEGQNVTLSCEQNLNHDAMYWYRQDPGQGLRLIYYSQIVNDFQKGDIAEGYSVSREKKESFPLTVTSAQKNPTAFYLCASSTSGDGELFFGEGSRLTVL.